Listed here are 8 T cell receptor beta chains from one sample, sequenced in a study of cytomegalovirus exposure and HLA in healthy donors. 13 Jbeta primers and 60 Vbeta primers were used for the PCR. Repertoires were generated with immunoSEQ multiplex PCR, while TCRdb's copy carries only in-frame clones and drops some. The repertoire holds about 160,000 clones, with roughly 82% as singletons. Sequenced input: PBMCs. All receptors come from a man aged 45 to 65 in good health and CMV-seropositive.

J is TRBJ1-5 and V is TRBV2; D is possibly TRBD1 (5 bases). Per germline, CDR1 SNHLY and CDR2 FYNNEI. The CDR3 runs 20 residues. V dropped 5 bases and J dropped 2 bases, with 28 bases sitting between them. The CDR3 is CASSNKSGTGLLGGNQPQHF. CDR3 nucleotide sequence: TGTGCCAGCAGTAACAAATCCGGGACGGGACTTCTAGGGGGCAATCAGCCCCAGCATTTT.

V and J are TRBV28 and TRBJ2-7; a possible D gene is TRBD1 (6 bases). CDR1 and CDR2 from the germline V gene are MDHEN and SYDVKM. V was trimmed by 10 bases and J by 5 bases, leaving 21 bases between them. The CDR3 loop spans 14 amino acids. This CDR3 reads CATYTGTNLNEQYF. The CDR3 DNA reads TGTGCCACTTATACCGGGACAAACCTTAACGAGCAGTACTTC.

The V gene is TRBV5-1, the J gene TRBJ2-1, with 8 nucleotides matching TRBD2. Germline V gives CDR1 SGHRS, CDR2 YFSETQ. The CDR3 loop spans 19 amino acids. V lost 3 bases and J lost 0; bases outside the gene matches: 14. CDR3 DNA sequence: TGCGCCAGCAGCTCAGGGACTAGGGGTGGTAGTAGCTCCTACAATGAGCAGTTCTTC. It translates to CASSSGTRGGSSSYNEQFF.

The chain recombines TRBV5-4 with TRBJ2-1; 7 nucleotides align to TRBD1. This CDR3 comprises 14 residues. Germline V CDR1 and CDR2: SGHNT, YYREEE (reference sequence). With V trimmed by 4 bases and J by 2 bases, 3 bases remained unmatched. The CDR3 coding sequence is TGTGCCAGCAGCCCAGACAGGGCCTACAATGAGCAGTTCTTC. It yields the protein CASSPDRAYNEQFF.

The V and J genes are TRBV19 and TRBJ2-7; TRBD2 might be the D (8 bases). The germline gives CDR1 LNHDA, CDR2 SQIVND (reference sequence). This CDR3 contains 15 residues. The V end was cut by 5 bases, the J end by 4 bases, with 18 bases between. The CDR3 bases are TGTGCCAGTAGTGTCGGGGGGGGACAGACTTACGAGCAGTACTTC. Its protein is CASSVGGGQTYEQYF.

This clone was counted a few times. The rearrangement uses TRBV5-5 and TRBJ2-7, with 7 bases lining up with TRBD1. The V gene end was trimmed by 7 bases and the J gene end by 2 bases; junction bases not matched to a gene: 6. The CDR3 has 13 amino acids. Germline CDR1 is SGHKS and CDR2 is YYEKEE (reference sequence). The CDR3 reads CASAWDSPYEQYF. For the CDR3, the DNA is TGTGCCAGCGCTTGGGACAGTCCCTACGAGCAGTACTTC.

V gene TRBV11-2 combines with J gene TRBJ1-1; 9 bases align to TRBD1. V lost 3 bases and J lost 9; bases outside the gene matches: 5. The CDR3 totals 13 residues. CDR1 and CDR2 (germline): SGHAT, FQNNGV. The CDR3 nucleotides are TGTGCCAGCAGCTTGGGGACAGGGCGGCAAGCTTTCTTT. This codes for CASSLGTGRQAFF. The entire variable domain, with the rest obtained from reference TRBV11-2 and TRBJ1-1, is as follows: EAGVAQSPRYKIIEKRQSVAFWCNPISGHATLYWYQQILGQGPKLLIQFQNNGVVDDSQLPKDRFSAERLKGVDSTLKIQPAKLEDSAVYLCASSLGTGRQAFFGQGTRLTVV.

The J gene is TRBJ1-2, the V gene TRBV19; D is unresolved. V lost 7 bases and J lost 4, with 19 bases in between. The CDR3 is 15 residues long. Germline values: CDR1 LNHDA, CDR2 SQIVND (reference sequence). For the CDR3, the DNA is TGTGCCAGTAAGTCGGGTCCTGTGGGGAGCTATGGCTACACCTTC. This translates into CASKSGPVGSYGYTF.